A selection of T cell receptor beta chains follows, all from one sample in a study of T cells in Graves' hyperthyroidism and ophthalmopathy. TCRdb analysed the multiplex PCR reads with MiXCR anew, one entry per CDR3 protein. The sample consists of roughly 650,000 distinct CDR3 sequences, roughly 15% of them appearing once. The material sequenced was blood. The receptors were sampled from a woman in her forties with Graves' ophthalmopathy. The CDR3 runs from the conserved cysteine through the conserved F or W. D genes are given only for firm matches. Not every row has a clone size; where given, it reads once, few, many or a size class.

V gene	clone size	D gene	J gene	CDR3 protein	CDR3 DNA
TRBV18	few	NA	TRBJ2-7	CASSLGLPGLGEQYF	TGTGCCAGCAGCTTGGGGTTGCCAGGGCTTGGCGAGCAGTACTTC
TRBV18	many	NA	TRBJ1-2	CASSPPNSRNYGYTF	TGTGCCAGCTCACCCCCGAACAGCAGGAACTATGGCTACACCTTC
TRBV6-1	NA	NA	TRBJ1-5	CASSYAGPPPQHF	TGTGCCAGCAGTTACGCGGGCCCTCCCCCCCAGCATTTT
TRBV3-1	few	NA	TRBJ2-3	CASSPGVPDTQYF	TGTGCCAGCAGCCCCGGGGTCCCAGATACGCAGTATTTT
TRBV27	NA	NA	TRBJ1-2	CASSSEQGGGYTF	TGTGCCAGCAGTTCAGAACAAGGCGGTGGCTACACCTTC
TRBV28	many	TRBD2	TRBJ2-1	CASSSGGTAEQFF	TGTGCCAGCAGTTCCGGGGGGACGGCCGAGCAGTTCTTC
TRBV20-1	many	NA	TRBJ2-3	CSARGGESTDTQYF	TGCAGTGCCCGAGGGGGGGAGTCGACAGATACGCAGTATTTT
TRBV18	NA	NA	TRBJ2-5	CASSLGVINQGTQYF	TGTGCCAGCTCCCTAGGGGTGATCAATCAAGGGACCCAGTACTTC
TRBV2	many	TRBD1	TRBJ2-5	CASTPGTGGETQYF	TGTGCCAGCACCCCCGGGACAGGGGGAGAGACCCAGTACTTC
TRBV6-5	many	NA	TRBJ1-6	CASSYSTGSPLHF	TGTGCCAGCAGTTACTCGACGGGGTCACCCCTCCACTTT
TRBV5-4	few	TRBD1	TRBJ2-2	CASSWTGGRRGDTGELFF	TGTGCCAGCAGCTGGACAGGGGGTCGTAGGGGAGACACCGGGGAGCTGTTTTTT
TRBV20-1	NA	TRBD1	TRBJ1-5	CSADRGLNSNQPQHF	TGCAGTGCCGACAGGGGGCTCAATAGCAATCAGCCCCAGCATTTT
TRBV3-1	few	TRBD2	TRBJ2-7	CASSPRRTSLGEQYF	TGTGCCAGCAGCCCTCGCCGGACTAGTTTAGGCGAGCAGTACTTC
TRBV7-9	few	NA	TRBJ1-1	CASSRGARVNTEAFF	TGTGCCAGCAGCCGAGGGGCTAGAGTGAACACTGAAGCTTTCTTT
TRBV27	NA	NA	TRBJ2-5	CASSMSSLQETQYF	TGTGCCAGCAGTATGTCGTCGCTGCAAGAGACCCAGTACTTC
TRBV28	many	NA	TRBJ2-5	CASSSRDREETQYF	TGTGCCAGCAGCAGCCGGGACCGAGAAGAGACCCAGTACTTC
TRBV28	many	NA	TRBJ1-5	CASTSQRVGGQPQHF	TGTGCCAGCACCTCCCAGAGGGTAGGGGGTCAGCCCCAGCATTTT
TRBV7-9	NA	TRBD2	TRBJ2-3	CASSRTGLAGVADTQYF	TGTGCCAGCAGCCGAACCGGACTAGCGGGAGTGGCGGATACGCAGTATTTT
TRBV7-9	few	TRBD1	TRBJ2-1	CASSGGTGTYNEQFF	TGTGCCAGCAGCGGAGGGACAGGTACTTACAATGAGCAGTTCTTC
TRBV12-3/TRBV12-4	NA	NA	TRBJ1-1	CASSFNFNSEAFF	TGTGCCAGCAGTTTTAATTTTAACAGTGAAGCTTTCTTT
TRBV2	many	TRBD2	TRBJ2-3	CASSELAGDEDTQYF	TGTGCCAGCAGTGAACTAGCGGGAGACGAAGATACGCAGTATTTT
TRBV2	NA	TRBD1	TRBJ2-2	CASSGDRVTGELFF	TGTGCCAGCAGTGGAGACAGGGTCACCGGGGAGCTGTTTTTT
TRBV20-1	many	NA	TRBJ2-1	CSARVSRFSISEQFF	TGCAGTGCTAGAGTCTCCAGGTTTTCAATTAGTGAGCAGTTCTTC